This T cell receptor (beta chain) was obtained from a study of blood T cell repertoires in COVID-19. As for the study in general: Acute-phase and convalescent COVID-19 samples originated in the United States, Italy and Spain. The analysed material was cDNA or gDNA that came from T cells, B-cell-depleted T cells, or PBMCs.

The CDR3 covers 15 residues. With V trimmed by 6 bases and J by 1 base, 8 bases remained unmatched. Germline CDR1 and CDR2: SGHTA and FQGTGA. As originally analysed: Estimated nucleated cell counts came from reference gene primer amplification. This table comes from immunoSEQ multiplex PCR, and its TCRdb copy is limited to in-frame clones, with some not included. V, J and clone size are taken as reported in that table, and D and trimming were inferred from the DNA itself. This sample has some 100,000 clones; approximately 84% occur once, and the top ten carry 17%. The sample comprised peripheral blood. The chain joins TRBV7-3 to TRBJ1-1; 7 positions agree with TRBD1. This clonotype was sampled from a woman in her fifties or sixties with acute or convalescent COVID-19. The CDR3 DNA reads TGTGCCAGCAGATCACAGGGGTCAGGGAACACTGAAGCTTTCTTT. It translates to CASRSQGSGNTEAFF.